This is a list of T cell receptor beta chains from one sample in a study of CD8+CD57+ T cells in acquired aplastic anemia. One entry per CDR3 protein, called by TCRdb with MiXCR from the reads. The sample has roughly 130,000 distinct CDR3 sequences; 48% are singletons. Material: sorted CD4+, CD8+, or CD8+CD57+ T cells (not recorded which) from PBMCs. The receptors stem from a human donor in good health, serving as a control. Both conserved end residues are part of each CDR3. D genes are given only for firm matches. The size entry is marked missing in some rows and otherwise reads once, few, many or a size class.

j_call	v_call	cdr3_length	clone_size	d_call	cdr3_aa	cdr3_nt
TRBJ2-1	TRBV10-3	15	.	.	CAISGSTTLGNEQFF	TGTGCCATCAGTGGGTCGACAACCCTAGGCAATGAGCAGTTCTTC
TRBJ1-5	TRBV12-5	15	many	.	CASGQQGSSSQPQHF	TGTGCTAGTGGTCAACAGGGTTCATCGTCTCAGCCCCAGCATTTT
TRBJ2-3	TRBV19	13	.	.	CARKGGNRDTQYF	TGTGCCAGAAAGGGGGGGAACCGAGATACGCAGTATTTT
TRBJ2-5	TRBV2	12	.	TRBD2	CASRWEGETQYF	TGTGCCAGCAGGTGGGAGGGAGAGACCCAGTACTTC
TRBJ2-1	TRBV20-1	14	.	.	CSAREAGAVDEQFF	TGCAGTGCTAGAGAGGCGGGTGCTGTCGATGAGCAGTTCTTC
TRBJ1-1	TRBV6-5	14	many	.	CASSDRALNTEAFF	TGTGCCAGCAGCGACAGAGCCCTGAACACTGAAGCTTTCTTT
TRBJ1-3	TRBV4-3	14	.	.	CASSLRGKGNTIYF	TGCGCCAGCAGCTTGCGAGGAAAAGGAAACACCATATATTTT
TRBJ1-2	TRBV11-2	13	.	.	CASSRQADYGYTF	TGTGCCAGCAGCCGTCAGGCGGACTATGGCTACACCTTC
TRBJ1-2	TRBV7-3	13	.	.	CASSLAAEDGYTF	TGTGCCAGCAGCTTGGCGGCAGAAGATGGCTACACCTTC
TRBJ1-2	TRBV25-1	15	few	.	CASSASGVGPSSYTF	TGTGCCAGCAGTGCCTCCGGCGTCGGCCCTTCGAGCTACACCTTC
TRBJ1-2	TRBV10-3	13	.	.	CAISQNRDYGYTF	TGTGCCATCAGTCAAAACCGGGACTATGGCTACACCTTC
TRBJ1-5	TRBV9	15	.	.	CASSVGGGEGQPQHF	TGTGCCAGCAGCGTAGGAGGTGGAGAGGGTCAGCCCCAGCATTTT
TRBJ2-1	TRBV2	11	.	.	CASSDNNEQFF	TGTGCCAGCAGTGACAACAATGAGCAGTTCTTC
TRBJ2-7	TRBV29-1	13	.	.	CSVGKTASYEQYF	TGCAGCGTTGGAAAGACAGCCTCCTACGAGCAGTACTTC
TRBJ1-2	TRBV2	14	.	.	CASSEGEINYGYTF	TGTGCCAGCAGTGAAGGGGAAATCAACTATGGCTACACCTTC
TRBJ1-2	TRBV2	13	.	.	CASIGQGDYGYTF	TGTGCCAGCATTGGCCAGGGAGACTATGGCTACACCTTC
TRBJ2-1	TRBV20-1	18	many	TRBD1	CSAQGWPGQGGSYNEQFF	TGCAGTGCCCAGGGGTGGCCGGGACAGGGAGGATCCTACAATGAGCAGTTCTTC
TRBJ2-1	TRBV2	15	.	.	CASSRGRRVGGEQFF	TGTGCCAGCAGTAGGGGACGCCGCGTAGGGGGTGAGCAGTTCTTC
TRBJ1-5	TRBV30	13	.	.	CAWSEMINQPQHF	TGTGCCTGGAGTGAGATGATAAATCAGCCCCAGCATTTT
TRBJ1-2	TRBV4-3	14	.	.	CASSQQGGNYGYTF	TGCGCCAGCAGCCAACAAGGGGGGAACTATGGCTACACCTTC
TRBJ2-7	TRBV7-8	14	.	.	CASSFPTRSYEQYF	TGTGCCAGCAGCTTCCCGACAAGGTCCTACGAGCAGTACTTC
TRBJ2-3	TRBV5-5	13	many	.	CASSRKGTDTQYF	TGTGCCAGCAGCCGTAAGGGCACAGATACGCAGTATTTT
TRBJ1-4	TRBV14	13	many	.	CASSLQGREKLFF	TGTGCCAGCAGCCTTCAGGGGAGGGAAAAACTGTTTTTT
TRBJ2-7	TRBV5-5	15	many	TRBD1	CASSSGRGISYEQYF	TGTGCCAGCAGCTCGGGCAGGGGGATCTCCTACGAGCAGTACTTC
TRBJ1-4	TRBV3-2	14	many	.	CASRRDRPNEKLFF	TGTGCCAGCAGGAGGGACAGGCCAAATGAAAAACTGTTTTTT
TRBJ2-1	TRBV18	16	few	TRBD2	CASSPSTSGGLNEQFF	TGTGCCAGCTCACCATCTACTAGCGGGGGGCTCAATGAGCAGTTCTTC
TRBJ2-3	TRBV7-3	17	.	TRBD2	CASSGRSQRGGTDTQYF	TGTGCCAGCAGCGGGAGGTCACAGCGGGGAGGCACAGATACGCAGTATTTT
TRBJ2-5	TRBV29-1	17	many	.	CSVGKKGRTPKGETQYF	TGCAGCGTTGGGAAGAAGGGGCGGACCCCAAAGGGAGAGACCCAGTACTTC
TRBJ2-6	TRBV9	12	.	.	CASSVDTNVLTF	TGTGCCAGCAGCGTAGATACCAACGTCCTGACTTTC